This TCR beta chain appears in the sequencing data of a study of tumor-infiltrating lymphocytes in primary liver carcinoma. Study details: Subjects consisted of male and female patients aged 30 to 69 years. Study outcomes and limitations: It was tumor-adjacent and tumor-blood pairs that overlapped less than tumor region pairs did.

A word on this clonotype: Antigen: not known. Its ends do not fully match the called genes, so a read error is possible.

The roughly 20-31 mg bulk tissue piece was not sorted before simultaneous RNA and DNA extraction. Tumor samples were assessed, and every one had over 85% viable tumor cells. CDR3 length equals 14 residues. The germline gives CDR1 SQVTM, CDR2 ANQGSEA. The authors made TCR beta cDNA from 450 to 600 ng total RNA with a constant-region primer. A slightly modified ARM-PCR protocol with three nested multiplex PCR rounds produced these TCR beta libraries. With TRBV1-TRBV30 forward primers and a C-beta reverse primer, the first two PCR rounds were run for approximately 10 cycles each. MiXCR, applied by TCRdb to the multiplex PCR reads, yields one record per CDR3 protein. Counted here are about 100,000 distinct CDR3 sequences, more than 65% occurring once; the ten biggest clones make up about 12%.

The TCR comes from a woman aged 55-70 years with primary liver carcinoma and hepatitis B virus infection. Sample: liver tumor tissue from sampling region 2. Subset indicated: tumor region T2, inferior pole. The rearrangement joins TRBV29-1 to TRBJ2-7, with D perhaps TRBD1 (5 bases). The CDR3 sequence is CSVTEDTTYDEQCF. CDR3 in DNA: TGCAGCGTGACAGAGGATACCACCTACGACGAGCAGTGCTTC.